These 2 T cell receptor beta chains share one sample of origin, sequenced in a study of CD8 T cells in ankylosing spondylitis. TCRdb analysed the 5' RACE reads with MiXCR anew, one entry per CDR3 protein. The sample carries 220,000 or so distinct CDR3 sequences, about 10% recorded once. The specimen was blood, either unsorted or a sorted T cell fraction (not recorded which). The receptor source for this set is a male donor with ankylosing spondylitis or in good health (not recorded which).

This clonotype has more than one count but fewer than ten. This chain uses TRBV7-2 with TRBJ1-5; D is perhaps TRBD1 (6 bases). Trimming pared 6 bases from V and 1 base from J, leaving 13 bases between. In germline, CDR1 is SGHTA, CDR2 FQGNSA. CDR3 size: 15 residues. CDR3 DNA: TGTGCCAGCAGTGCGGGGGGCGCGAGCAATCAGCCCCAGCATTTT. It codes for CASSAGGASNQPQHF.

This clonotype was counted many times. The genes are TRBV7-2 and TRBJ2-3; D uncertain. There are 14 residues in the CDR3. V shed 4 bases and J shed 7 bases, with 15 bases lying between them. Germline V gives CDR1 SGHTA, CDR2 FQGNSA. CDR3: CASSSTDIAYTQYF. The CDR3 region has the DNA TGTGCCAGCAGCTCAACAGATATCGCCTATACGCAGTATTTT. The full variable domain, in which reference TRBV7-2 and TRBJ2-3 provide the parts outside the CDR3, is GAGVSQSPSNKVTEKGKDVELRCDPISGHTALYWYRQSLGQGLEFLIYFQGNSAPDKSGLPSDRFSAERTGGSVSTLTIQRTQQEDSAVYLCASSSTDIAYTQYFGPGTRLTVL.